Sequencing of this T cell receptor (beta chain) was carried out in a study of blood T cell repertoires in COVID-19. About the study: Italy, Spain and the United States were the sources of the convalescent and acute COVID-19 samples. Sources were T cells, B-cell-depleted T cells, or PBMCs; the material itself was cDNA or gDNA.

Trimming left V 3 bases short and J 6 bases short, with 14 bases between. Germline assignment: CDR1 MNHNS and CDR2 SASEGT. The CDR3 extends over 14 amino acids. Patients from Seattle were sampled longitudinally, starting during active infection. TCRdb's copy holds only in-frame clones and misses some; the assay was immunoSEQ multiplex PCR. Of 160,000 or so clones listed, around 87% are singletons. This TCR came from a woman between 70 and 85 years old with COVID-19, enrolled during active disease. The sequenced sample consisted of peripheral blood. The chain has TRBV6-1 and TRBJ1-1; D may be TRBD1 (5 bases). The DNA for the CDR3 is TGTGCCAGCAGTGAGTTTCAAGGAGGGGCTGAAGCTTTCTTT. This gives the protein CASSEFQGGAEAFF.